A single sample is the source of the 31 T cell receptor beta chains below, sequenced in a study of T cells in Graves' hyperthyroidism and ophthalmopathy. Amplification yielded TCR beta CDR3 regions, with RNA transcripts as the source. TCR CDR3 underwent first-round RT-PCR with the HTBI primer set. In TCRdb, the multiplex PCR reads were re-called with MiXCR into one record per CDR3 protein. The sample has roughly 500,000 distinct CDR3 sequences, approximately 48% seen once. Sequencing was done on a sample of peripheral blood or thyroid tissue (not recorded which). These receptors were obtained from an adult woman with Graves' disease, either hyperthyroidism or ophthalmopathy (not recorded which).

The genes are TRBV29-1 and TRBJ2-3; D gene ambiguous. V was cut by 3 bases and J by 1 base, with 8 bases left in between. This CDR3 is built from 13 residues. Germline assignment: CDR1 SQVTM and CDR2 ANQGSEA. CDR3 sequence: CSVERLGTDTQYF. The CDR3 coding sequence is TGCAGCGTTGAGAGGCTGGGCACAGATACGCAGTATTTT.

This clonotype was counted once. This chain joins TRBV19 and TRBJ1-5; TRBD1 agrees at 9 bases. CDR1 is LNHDA and CDR2 is SQIVND in the germline V gene (reference sequence). The CDR3 runs to 19 residues. The V segment lost 3 bases and the J segment 1 base; nucleotides outside the gene matches: 13. The CDR3 DNA is TGTGCCAGTAGTATCCTCGGGACAGGGTCATTCTCGAGCAATCAGCCCCAGCATTTT. Its protein is CASSILGTGSFSSNQPQHF.

The chain combines TRBV5-4 with TRBJ2-7; D not certain. CDR3 length equals 12 residues. Germline V lookup: CDR1 SGHNT, CDR2 YYREEE (reference sequence). Trimming took off 3 bases at V and 6 bases at J, with 10 bases between the two ends. The CDR3 DNA follows: TGTGCCAGCAGCTCCTACACCTCCGAGCAGTACTTC. It encodes CASSSYTSEQYF.

The chain couples TRBV25-1 to TRBJ1-6, with TRBD1 matching 10 bases. The CDR3 is made up of 14 amino acids. CDR1 MGHDK and CDR2 SYGVNS come from the germline V gene. V shed 6 bases, J shed 11 bases, and the junction held 7 bases outside the gene matches. The CDR3 protein is CASRAGQGKAPLHF. CDR3 in DNA: TGTGCCAGCAGGGCGGGACAGGGGAAGGCACCCCTCCACTTT.

This clonotype was picked up a small number of times. The V and J genes are TRBV6-5 and TRBJ1-3; D is ambiguous. This CDR3 comprises 15 residues. Germline CDR1 MNHEY, CDR2 SVGAGI. V was trimmed by 0 bases and J by 2 bases, leaving 8 bases between them. CDR3 DNA: TGTGCCAGCAGTTACTCGTCAGGTCCTGGAAACACCATATATTTT. Amino acids: CASSYSSGPGNTIYF.

The rearrangement joins TRBV29-1 to TRBJ2-7; D might be TRBD2 (5 bases). Deletions cut 6 bases from V and 2 bases from J, with 20 bases between. CDR3 length equals 15 residues. The germline CDR1 and CDR2 sequences are SQVTM and ANQGSEA. This CDR3 is CSVAVNGIFAYEQYF. The CDR3 DNA follows: TGCAGCGTCGCAGTAAACGGGATTTTCGCCTACGAGCAGTACTTC.

This clonotype has at least ten counts. The V gene is TRBV7-2, the J gene TRBJ2-5; D gene unclear. This CDR3 is built from 14 residues. Germline values: CDR1 SGHTA, CDR2 FQGNSA. Trimming shortened V by 5 bases and J by 0 bases, and 10 bases separated the two germline ends. The CDR3 here is CASSRGPNQETQYF. The DNA of the CDR3 is TGTGCCAGCAGCCGTGGACCGAACCAAGAGACCCAGTACTTC.

The sample holds many counts of this clonotype. V is TRBV20-1 and J is TRBJ2-5; no reliable D call. CDR3 size: 14 residues. Germline-derived CDR1 and CDR2 are DFQATT and SNEGSKA (reference sequence). V was clipped by 3 bases and J by 4 bases, with 15 bases between them. CDR3 in DNA: TGCAGTGCTAGGATCCCGCCCGGGTCAGAGACCCAGTACTTC. Translated, it gives CSARIPPGSETQYF.

Concerning this clonotype itself: Being one base from a much bigger clone, this may be a read error. The V and J genes are TRBV7-3 and TRBJ2-7, with D possibly TRBD2 on 5 matching bases. The CDR3 sequence is 14 residues long. CDR1 and CDR2 (germline): SGHTA, FQGTGA. In DNA, the CDR3 is TGTGCCAACAGCTTCGATTTACGGGGTAGCGAGCAGTACTTC. The encoded protein is CANSFDLRGSEQYF.

This clonotype was detected only a few times. The rearrangement uses TRBV7-9 and TRBJ1-1, with D maybe TRBD1 (5 bases). This CDR3 has 14 residues. V was trimmed by 4 bases and J by 5 bases, leaving 14 bases between them. Germline V gives CDR1 SEHNR, CDR2 FQNEAQ (reference sequence). CDR3 sequence: CASSWGTQDTEAFF. The CDR3 DNA reads as TGTGCCAGCAGCTGGGGGACGCAGGATACTGAAGCTTTCTTT.

This chain joins TRBV29-1 and TRBJ2-7; 9 bases fit TRBD2. The CDR3 is 14 residues long. The V gene end was trimmed by 3 bases and the J gene end by 3 bases; junction bases not matched to a gene: 6. Per germline, CDR1 SQVTM and CDR2 ANQGSEA. CDR3 region: CSVDGVAGDYEQYF. DNA of the CDR3: TGCAGCGTTGATGGGGTAGCGGGAGACTACGAGCAGTACTTC.

This chain joins TRBV7-9 and TRBJ2-7, with D possibly TRBD2 on 6 matching bases. The CDR3 has 12 amino acids. Germline lookup yields CDR1 SEHNR and CDR2 FQNEAQ (reference sequence). CDR3 amino acids: CASRDFTYEQYF. CDR3 sequence (DNA): TGTGCATCGAGGGACTTCACCTACGAGCAGTACTTC.

Worth noting for this clonotype: A read error may explain this, as a much larger clone is one base away. J is TRBJ1-2 and V is TRBV15; the match to TRBD1 covers 9 bases. The length of the CDR3 is 13 residues. Germline CDR1 is LNHNV and CDR2 is YYDKDF (reference sequence). With V trimmed by 4 bases and J by 6 bases, 3 bases remained unmatched. CDR3 sequence (DNA): TGTGCCACCAGCATGGACAGGGGAGATGGCTACACCTTC. Amino acids: CATSMDRGDGYTF.

The chain recombines TRBV7-9 with TRBJ2-7, with D possibly being TRBD2 (5 bases). This CDR3 comprises 12 residues. From germline, CDR1 is SEHNR and CDR2 FQNEAQ (reference sequence). CDR3 nucleotides: TGTGCTAGCCCGATCGGGGCCTACGAGCAGTACTTC. Encoded protein: CASPIGAYEQYF.

In its sample, this clonotype was seen a few times. The junction does not match germline at one end; this may be a read error. The V gene is TRBV30, the J gene TRBJ2-2; unclear D gene. CDR1 is GTSNPN, CDR2 SVGIG, per germline (reference sequence). This CDR3 comprises 12 residues. CDR3 sequence: CAWGVWSGELFF. The CDR3 DNA reads TGTGCCTGGGGTGTGTGGTCCGGGGAGCTGTTTTTT.

This clonotype was found many times. CDR3 DNA sequence: TGCGCCAGCAGCCAAGTGGCAGGGATGAACACTGAAGCTTTCTTT. Translated: CASSQVAGMNTEAFF. The J gene is TRBJ1-1, the V gene TRBV4-1, with D tentatively TRBD1 (5 bases). Germline V CDR1 and CDR2: MGHRA, YSYEKL. The CDR3 is 15 amino acids. V dropped 1 base and J dropped 0 bases, with 9 bases sitting between them.

In regard to this clonotype: Mismatch with germline at one junction end may stem from a read error. The rearrangement uses TRBV10-3 and TRBJ1-4, with D possibly matching TRBD1 (6 bases). CDR3 length: 14 amino acids. Germline loops: CDR1 ENHRY, CDR2 SYGVKD. The CDR3 reads CAISSQGLDEKLLF. As DNA, the CDR3 is TGTGCCATCAGCTCACAGGGATTGGACGAAAAACTGTTATTT.

This clonotype was seen a handful of times. J is TRBJ1-4 and V is TRBV28, with 10 bases matching TRBD1. CDR1 is MDHEN and CDR2 is SYDVKM in the germline V gene. Unmatched junction bases numbered 3, after V lost 2 bases and J lost 6 bases. CDR3 length: 15 residues. The CDR3 here is CASSLMTGGYEKLFF. DNA of the CDR3: TGTGCCAGCAGTTTAATGACAGGGGGCTATGAAAAACTGTTTTTT.

This chain uses TRBV2 with TRBJ2-6; 7 bases fit TRBD1. The germline gives CDR1 SNHLY, CDR2 FYNNEI. Trimming cost V 6 bases and J 0 bases; bases outside gene matches: 11. The length of the CDR3 is 18 residues. CDR3 in amino acids: CASSLVGTEFSGANVLTF. CDR3 coding DNA: TGTGCCAGCAGCCTCGTCGGGACAGAGTTCTCTGGGGCCAACGTCCTGACTTTC. Looking up the rest from reference TRBV2 and TRBJ2-6 gives the full variable domain: EPEVTQTPSHQVTQMGQEVILRCVPISNHLYFYWYRQILGQKVEFLVSFYNNEISEKSEIFDDQFSVERPDGSNFTLKIRSTKLEDSAMYFCASSLVGTEFSGANVLTFGAGSRLTVL.

This clonotype was picked up many times. The rearrangement links TRBV12-3 or TRBV12-4 to TRBJ2-7; no reliable D call. This CDR3 contains 15 residues. V dropped 5 bases and J dropped 0 bases, with 14 bases sitting between them. Here the CDR3 DNA reads TGTGCCAGCAGTCTCACCCACTCCGCCTCCTACGAGCAGTACTTC. Its protein product is CASSLTHSASYEQYF.

In this sample, this clonotype turned up a few times. This chain joins TRBV29-1 and TRBJ1-1; no firm D call. Germline loops: CDR1 SQVTM, CDR2 ANQGSEA. This CDR3 comprises 13 residues. The V end was cut by 6 bases, the J end by 0 bases, with 11 bases between. Written as DNA, the CDR3 is TGCAGCGTCCGCGGCAGGATGAACACTGAAGCTTTCTTT. Translation: CSVRGRMNTEAFF. Complete variable domain (other parts from reference TRBV29-1 and TRBJ1-1): SAVISQKPSRDICQRGTSLTIQCQVDSQVTMMFWYRQQPGQSLTLIATANQGSEATYESGFVIDKFPISRPNLTFSTLTVSNMSPEDSSIYLCSVRGRMNTEAFFGQGTRLTVV.

The CDR3 DNA follows: TGCGCCAGCAGCTTCTCAGATATCGGGGAGACCCAGTACTTC. As protein: CASSFSDIGETQYF. V gene TRBV4-1 combines with J gene TRBJ2-5; D not certain. Deletions cut 5 bases from V and 5 bases from J, with 15 bases between. Germline V CDR1 and CDR2: MGHRA, YSYEKL. The CDR3 runs to 14 residues.

This clonotype was observed many times. The chain has TRBV29-1 and TRBJ1-2; D not certain. V lost 3 bases and J lost 5, with 7 bases in between. This CDR3 is built from 11 residues. CDR1 and CDR2 from the germline V gene are SQVTM and ANQGSEA. The CDR3 reads CSVDELYGYTF. CDR3 nucleotide sequence: TGCAGCGTTGACGAACTTTATGGCTACACCTTC.

This chain joins TRBV20-1 and TRBJ1-1; D unclear. Germline V gene data show CDR1 as DFQATT and CDR2 as SNEGSKA (reference sequence). This CDR3 spans 14 amino acids. V was pared by 6 bases and J by 1 base, with 15 bases between. CDR3 protein: CSAGGGRGNTEAFF. In nucleotides, the CDR3 is TGCAGTGCCGGAGGAGGGCGCGGGAACACTGAAGCTTTCTTT.

The chain couples TRBV2 to TRBJ2-2; no definite D call. Looked up from germline, CDR1 is SNHLY and CDR2 is FYNNEI. CDR3 length: 12 amino acids. V dropped 7 bases and J dropped 6 bases, with 9 bases sitting between them. CDR3 nucleotides: TGTGCCAGCAACGGCATCGCCGGGGAGCTGTTTTTT. Translating it yields CASNGIAGELFF.

The chain recombines TRBV25-1 with TRBJ2-5; 11 positions agree with TRBD2. CDR1 and CDR2 (germline): MGHDK, SYGVNS. The trim removed 6 bases at V and 2 bases at J, leaving 11 bases unmatched. The length of the CDR3 is 17 residues. CDR3 sequence reads: CASSEGLGTSGQETQYF. The CDR3 DNA sequence: TGTGCCAGCAGCGAGGGCCTTGGGACTAGCGGACAAGAGACCCAGTACTTC. Complete variable domain (other parts from reference TRBV25-1 and TRBJ2-5): EADIYQTPRYLVIGTGKKITLECSQTMGHDKMYWYQQDPGMELHLIHYSYGVNSTEKGDLSSESTVSRIRTEHFPLTLESARPSHTSQYLCASSEGLGTSGQETQYFGPGTRLLVL.

This chain connects TRBV4-1 to TRBJ2-6; 7 bases fit TRBD1. The ends lost 5 bases at V and 0 bases at J; junction bases unmatched: 13. The CDR3 runs 19 residues. The V gene's germline CDR1 is MGHRA and CDR2 YSYEKL. DNA of the CDR3: TGCGCCAGCAGCTTTCGGACAGGACGTGCAAGCTCTGGGGCCAACGTCCTGACTTTC. Protein product: CASSFRTGRASSGANVLTF.

Comments on this clonotype: A much larger clone lies a single base off, so this may be a read error. The rearrangement uses TRBV5-1 and TRBJ2-7, with TRBD2 identical over 14 bases. This CDR3 has 15 residues. Unmatched junction bases numbered 8, after V lost 9 bases and J lost 3 bases. Germline V gene lookup returns CDR1 SGHRS and CDR2 YFSETQ. This CDR3 is CAISGLAGGNYEQYF. In nucleotides, the CDR3 is TGCGCCATCAGTGGACTAGCGGGAGGAAACTACGAGCAGTACTTC.

The V call is TRBV20-1, the J call TRBJ2-7, with 9 bases fitting TRBD1. Germline V gene data show CDR1 as DFQATT and CDR2 as SNEGSKA (reference sequence). The CDR3 sequence is 14 residues long. V lost 7 bases to trimming and J lost 4 bases; unmatched junction nucleotides: 11. The CDR3 is CSVTSGTGTYEQYF. CDR3 bases: TGCAGTGTTACCTCCGGGACAGGGACTTACGAGCAGTACTTC.

This chain links TRBV6-1 with TRBJ2-7, with TRBD1 matching over 7 bases. The CDR3 consists of 15 residues. V was pared by 4 bases and J by 2 bases, with 8 bases of the junction left unmatched. Germline CDR1 MNHNS, CDR2 SASEGT. The CDR3 DNA is TGTGCCAGCAGTGCACGGACAGGAGTAACCTACGAGCAGTACTTC. The encoded protein is CASSARTGVTYEQYF.

The chain is built from TRBV6-5 and TRBJ2-7, with TRBD2 matching over 8 bases. Per germline, CDR1 MNHEY and CDR2 SVGAGI. V gave up 6 bases and J gave up 2 bases; unmatched junction bases: 6. The CDR3 runs to 14 residues. CDR3 nucleotide sequence: TGTGCCAGCAGACCGCGGGAGGTTGCCTACGAGCAGTACTTC. Protein product: CASRPREVAYEQYF.